A single TCR beta chain is shown here with its context. This sample is drawn from a study of cytomegalovirus exposure and HLA in healthy donors. V trimming: 3 bases; J trimming: 0 bases; junction bases outside the gene matches: 9. Germline V CDR1 and CDR2: SGHRS, YFSETQ. The CDR3 extends over 17 amino acids. With 60 Vbeta and 13 Jbeta primers, the PCR was carried out. TCRdb's table, derived via immunoSEQ multiplex PCR, lists solely in-frame clones and lacks some. The repertoire consists of around 64,000 clones, with about 74% occurring once and the leading ten covering 20% to 25%. Sequenced sample: PBMCs. V and J are TRBV5-1 and TRBJ1-1; 9 bases agree with TRBD1. The sequence derives from a woman aged 25 to 45 in good health and CMV-seropositive. For the CDR3, the DNA is TGCGCCAGCAGCTATATCCCCACAGGGGGCGTGAACACTGAAGCTTTCTTT. This codes for CASSYIPTGGVNTEAFF. The full variable domain, rest sourced from reference TRBV5-1 and TRBJ1-1, is KAGVTQTPRYLIKTRGQQVTLSCSPISGHRSVSWYQQTPGQGLQFLFEYFSETQRNKGNFPGRFSGRQFSNSRSEMNVSTLELGDSALYLCASSYIPTGGVNTEAFFGQGTRLTVV.